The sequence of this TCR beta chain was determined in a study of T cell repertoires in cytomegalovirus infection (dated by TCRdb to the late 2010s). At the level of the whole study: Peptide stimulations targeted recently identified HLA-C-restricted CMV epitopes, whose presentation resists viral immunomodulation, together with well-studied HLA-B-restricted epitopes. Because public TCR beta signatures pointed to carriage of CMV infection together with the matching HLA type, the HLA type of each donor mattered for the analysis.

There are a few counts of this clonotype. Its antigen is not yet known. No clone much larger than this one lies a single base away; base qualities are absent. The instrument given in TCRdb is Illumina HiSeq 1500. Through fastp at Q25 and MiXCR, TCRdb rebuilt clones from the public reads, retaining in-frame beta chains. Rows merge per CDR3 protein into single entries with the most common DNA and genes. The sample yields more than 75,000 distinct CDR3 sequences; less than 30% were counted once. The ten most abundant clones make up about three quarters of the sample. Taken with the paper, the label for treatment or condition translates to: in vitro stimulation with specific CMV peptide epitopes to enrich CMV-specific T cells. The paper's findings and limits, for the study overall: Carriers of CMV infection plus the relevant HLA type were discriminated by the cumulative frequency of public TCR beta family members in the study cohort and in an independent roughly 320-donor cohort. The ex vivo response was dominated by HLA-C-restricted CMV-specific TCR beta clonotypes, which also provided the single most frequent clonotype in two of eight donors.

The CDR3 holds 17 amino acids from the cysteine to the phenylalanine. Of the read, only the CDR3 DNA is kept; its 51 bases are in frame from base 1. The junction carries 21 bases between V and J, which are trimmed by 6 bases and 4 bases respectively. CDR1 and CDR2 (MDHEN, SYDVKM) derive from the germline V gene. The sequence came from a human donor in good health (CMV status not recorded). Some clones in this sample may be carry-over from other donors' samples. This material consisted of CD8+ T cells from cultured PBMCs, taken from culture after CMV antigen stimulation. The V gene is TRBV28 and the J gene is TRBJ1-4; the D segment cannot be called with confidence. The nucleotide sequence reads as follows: TGTGCCAGCAGACCGACTTCGGCAGCAATCTATAATGAAAAACTGTTTTTT. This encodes CASRPTSAAIYNEKLFF.